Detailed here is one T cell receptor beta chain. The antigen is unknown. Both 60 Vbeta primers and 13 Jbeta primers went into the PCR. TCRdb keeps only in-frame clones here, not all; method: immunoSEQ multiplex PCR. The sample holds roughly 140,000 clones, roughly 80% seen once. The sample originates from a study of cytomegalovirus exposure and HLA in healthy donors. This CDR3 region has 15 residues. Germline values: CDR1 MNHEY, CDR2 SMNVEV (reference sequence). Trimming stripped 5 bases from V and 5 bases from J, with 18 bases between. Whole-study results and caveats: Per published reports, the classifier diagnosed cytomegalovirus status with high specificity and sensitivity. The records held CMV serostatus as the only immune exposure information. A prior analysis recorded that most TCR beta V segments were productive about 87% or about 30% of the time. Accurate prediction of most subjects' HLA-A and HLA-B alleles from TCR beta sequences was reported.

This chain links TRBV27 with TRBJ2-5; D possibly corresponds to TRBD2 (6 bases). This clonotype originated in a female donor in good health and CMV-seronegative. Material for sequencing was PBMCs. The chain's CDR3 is CASSRSGTGVETQYF. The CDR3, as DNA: TGTGCCAGCAGTCGTTCCGGGACGGGGGTTGAGACCCAGTACTTC.